A single T cell receptor (beta chain) is shown here with its context. Its target is unknown. The length of the CDR3 is 14 residues. The V end lost 4 bases, the J end lost 4 bases, and 14 bases lay between the germline ends. The germline V gene encodes CDR1 SGHNT and CDR2 YYREEE (reference sequence). This sample is drawn from a study of cytomegalovirus exposure and HLA in healthy donors. This PCR relied on a set of 60 Vbeta primers and 13 Jbeta primers. Profiling relied on immunoSEQ multiplex PCR, and the TCRdb table lists in-frame clones only, not all of them. The table lists 160,000 or so clones, around 80% of them singletons. Study-wide results and limits: For cytomegalovirus status, the classifier reportedly gave diagnoses with high specificity and sensitivity. The study put under 200 TCR beta chains on its list as cytomegalovirus-associated.

The sequence derives from a woman aged 40 to 50 in good health and CMV-seronegative. Material: PBMCs. This sequence joins TRBV5-4 and TRBJ1-2; D is unresolved. The CDR3 here is CASSAGDLLYGYTF. The CDR3 DNA is TGTGCCAGCAGCGCGGGAGACTTGCTCTATGGCTACACCTTC.